This entry lists 8 T cell receptor beta chains sequenced from one sample in a study of human T cells and chemical hapten exposure. Time point: pre-sensitization, week 0. The treatment denotes: therapeutic diphenylcyclopropenone sensitization with weekly scalp DPC. MiXCR was run by TCRdb on the RACE reads, yielding one entry per CDR3 protein. This table holds about 380,000 distinct CDR3 sequences, less than 6.5% found once. Sample: whole blood, taken in connection with sensitization to the hapten diphenylcyclopropenone (DPC). The receptors were gathered from a woman aged 45-65 years with alopecia areata. Some clones in this sample may be carry-over from other donors' samples.

Many counts were recorded for this clonotype. The chain uses TRBV10-3 and TRBJ1-2, with 7 bases matching TRBD1. This CDR3 comprises 15 residues. V gave up 5 bases and J gave up 4 bases; unmatched junction bases: 10. Germline V lookup: CDR1 ENHRY, CDR2 SYGVKD. For the CDR3, the DNA is TGTGCCATCAGTACCGACAGGGATCGGGTCTATGGCTACACCTTC. This gives the protein CAISTDRDRVYGYTF.

This sequence joins TRBV28 and TRBJ2-3; no clear D gene. Trimming stripped 1 base from V and 8 bases from J, with 7 bases between. Looked up from germline, CDR1 is MDHEN and CDR2 is SYDVKM. This CDR3 contains 12 residues. CDR3 bases: TGTGCCAGCAGTTTATCCGATGGTACGCAGTATTTT. As protein: CASSLSDGTQYF.

The table lists this clonotype with many counts. This chain connects TRBV29-1 to TRBJ1-1; 8 nucleotides match TRBD1. The CDR3 is 15 amino acids. The junction had 4 bases not matched to a gene; V was cut back by 1 base and J by 0 bases. Germline loops: CDR1 SQVTM, CDR2 ANQGSEA. The CDR3 spells CSVEGTGTMNTEAFF. The CDR3 DNA is TGCAGCGTTGAAGGGACAGGGACGATGAACACTGAAGCTTTCTTT.

This clonotype has a count of ten or more. The chain has TRBV21-1 and TRBJ2-7; TRBD1 is the table's D call, not checked against the DNA. TRBV21-1 is recorded as a pseudogene. This CDR3 has 15 residues. The CDR3 sequence is CASSKGQIDSYEQYF. Written as DNA, the CDR3 is TGTGCCAGCAGCAAAGGACAGATCGACTCCTACGAGCAGTACTTC.

V gene TRBV29-1 combines with J gene TRBJ2-5, with D possibly being TRBD1 (6 bases). Germline V gives CDR1 SQVTM, CDR2 ANQGSEA. With 6 bases removed from V and 5 bases from J, the gap between germline ends came to 19 bases. The CDR3 contains 14 residues. The CDR3 nucleotides are TGCAGCGTACAGGGAATCCCTCTGTCCGAGACCCAGTACTTC. It is translated as CSVQGIPLSETQYF.

This clonotype was found a few times. The rearrangement uses TRBV30 and TRBJ2-7; D unclear. The germline V gene has CDR1 GTSNPN and CDR2 SVGIG (reference sequence). The CDR3 totals 13 residues. Trimming removed 2 bases at V and 3 bases at J, with 11 bases between. CDR3 amino acids: CAWSLGPIYEQYF. The CDR3 bases are TGTGCCTGGAGTCTCGGACCAATCTACGAGCAGTACTTC.

This clonotype has ten or more counts. The chain recombines TRBV14 with TRBJ2-1; tentative D call: TRBD2 (5 bases). CDR3 length equals 14 residues. Trimming took 1 base from V and 9 from J, leaving 13 bases between them. From germline, CDR1 is SGHDN and CDR2 FVKESK. Here the CDR3 reads CASSQGGLQVEQFF. CDR3 coding DNA: TGTGCCAGCAGCCAAGGCGGGCTTCAAGTTGAGCAGTTCTTC.

This clonotype was seen many times. The CDR3 loop reads CASSPQGSSGNTIYF. CDR3 nucleotide sequence: TGTGCCAGCAGCCCACAGGGGAGCTCTGGAAACACCATATATTTT. This rearrangement joins TRBV7-2 to TRBJ1-3, with TRBD1 matching over 7 bases. V was clipped by 5 bases and J by 0 bases; unmatched bases: 4. In germline, CDR1 is SGHTA, CDR2 FQGNSA. The CDR3 is made up of 15 amino acids.